Described below is a single T cell receptor (beta chain) sequence and its context. It has no known antigen specificity. Within one base of it there is no much larger clone, and no base qualities were kept. Preparation of the library involved RT-PCR. Sequencing took place on an Illumina HiSeq 2500. TCRdb redid the processing of the public reads, applying fastp at Q25 and MiXCR, and retained in-frame beta chains. Identical CDR3 proteins give one entry, which carries the most common genes and DNA. The sample table records some 540,000 distinct CDR3 sequences; around 21% of these occur just once. The ten top clones hold approximately 3% of the sample. This sample is part of a study of response to subunit inactivated influenza vaccine (dated by TCRdb to 2017 to 2018). About the investigation overall: Deep quantitative profiling of the T cell receptor repertoire was used in the study to follow responses to a trivalent subunit inactivated influenza vaccine. The paper's findings and limits, for the study overall: The authors proposed that each seasonal influenza vaccination may bring in only a limited number of new T cells.

From the cysteine through the phenylalanine, the CDR3 covers 15 amino acids. CDR3 DNA is the only sequence kept; it has 45 bases, read in frame from the first base. Per the germline V gene (reference sequence), MNHEY is the CDR1 and SMNVEV is the CDR2. V is cut back by 5 bases and J by 1 base, with 8 bases in the junction unmatched. In addition, the sample was reused for a study of T cells expressing NK-cell markers. The second investigation adds: TCR beta cDNA libraries were made by 5'RACE template switching that added a universal primer site and unique molecular identifiers. In sorted CD3+CD56+NKG2C+, CD3+CD56+NKG2C- and CD3+CD56-NKG2C+ T-cell subsets from several donors, TCR beta-chain repertoires were profiled. Among the eight sequenced donors, seven were HCMV-seropositive and one was HCMV-seronegative. In several experiments an anti-gammadeltaTCR antibody was added to restrict sorting to alphabetaTCR-expressing T cells. In roughly six donors, the dominant CD3+CD56+NKG2C+ clonotypes ranked among the top 10 CD8+ clonotypes, making up about 1.0-7.5% of CD8+ T cells. Those dominant clonotypes were again the most abundant among CD3+CD56-NKG2C+ cells in a few donors, at about 25-60.1%. Whether the expanded NKG2C-expressing T cell clones were specific for HCMV antigens was left unclear. The eight sequenced donors were randomly selected healthy volunteers, three men and five women. To determine HCMV serostatus, a commercial ELISA kit was used to detect HCMV-specific IgG in serum. Peripheral blood mononuclear cells were isolated from blood by Ficoll density gradient centrifugation. Using Miltenyi isolation kits, CD4+ and CD8+ T cells were isolated from PBMC through magnetic immunoseparation. Priming for cDNA synthesis came from the TCR beta constant segment, and two successive PCR amplification steps followed. The libraries were sequenced on Illumina HiSeq 2000/2500, MiSeq or NextSeq, producing 2 x 150 bp reads. Reads were demultiplexed and grouped by UMI with MIGEC, and clonotypes were assembled and quantified with MiTCR. To exclude erroneous sequences, only TCR cDNA sequences supported by at least two reads were retained. The tcR package was used for downstream repertoire analysis, and clonotypes were matched between fractions using CDR3 nucleotide sequence together with V segment. VDJmatch was used to annotate antigen specificity against VDJdb, with one amino acid substitution in CDR3 allowed.

The sequenced sample was CD4+ T cells sorted from PBMCs, obtained less than 13 days after vaccination. The rearrangement joined TRBV27 to TRBJ2-7, and 7 bases in between align with TRBD1. The sequence came from a man aged 50-60 years who received an inactivated influenza vaccine. Donor details come from another sample of the same person, matched by shared clones. The CDR3 amino acid sequence is: CASSPGQYPSYEQYF. The DNA is as follows: TGTGCCAGCAGTCCGGGACAGTATCCATCCTACGAGCAGTACTTC.